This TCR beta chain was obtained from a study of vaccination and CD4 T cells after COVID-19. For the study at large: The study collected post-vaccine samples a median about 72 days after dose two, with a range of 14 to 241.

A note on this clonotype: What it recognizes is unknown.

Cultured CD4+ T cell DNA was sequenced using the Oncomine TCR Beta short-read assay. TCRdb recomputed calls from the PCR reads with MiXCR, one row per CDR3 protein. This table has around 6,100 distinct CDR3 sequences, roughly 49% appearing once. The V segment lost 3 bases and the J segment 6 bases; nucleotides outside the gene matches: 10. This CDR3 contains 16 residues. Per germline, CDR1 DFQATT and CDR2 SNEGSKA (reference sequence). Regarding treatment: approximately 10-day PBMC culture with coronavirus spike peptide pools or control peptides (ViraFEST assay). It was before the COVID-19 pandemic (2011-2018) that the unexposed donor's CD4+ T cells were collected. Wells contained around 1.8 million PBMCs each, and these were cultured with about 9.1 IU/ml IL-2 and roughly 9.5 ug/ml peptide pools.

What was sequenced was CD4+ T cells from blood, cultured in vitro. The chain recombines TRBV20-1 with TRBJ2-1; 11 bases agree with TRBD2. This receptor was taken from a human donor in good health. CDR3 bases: TGCAGTGCTAGGGACATAGCGGGAGGGCTGGGCAATGAGCAGTTCTTC. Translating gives CSARDIAGGLGNEQFF.